The 2 T cell receptor beta chains below were found in one sample sequenced in a study of blood T cell repertoires in COVID-19. TCRdb keeps only in-frame clones here, not all; method: immunoSEQ multiplex PCR. The data contain about 260,000 clones, roughly nine tenths of them singletons. Sequencing was carried out using PBMCs or T cells enriched from blood (not recorded which). The receptors were sampled from a woman younger than 35 who had recovered from COVID-19.

The V and J genes are TRBV11-2 and TRBJ2-3, with 13 nucleotides matching TRBD2. This CDR3 spans 17 amino acids. CDR1 is SGHAT, CDR2 FQNNGV, per germline. J gave up 2 bases and V 1 base, and 3 bases lay outside the gene matches. The CDR3 is CASSLAGLAGATDTQYF. CDR3 nucleotide sequence: TGTGCCAGCAGCTTAGCTGGACTAGCGGGGGCCACAGATACGCAGTATTTT.

V usage is TRBV27 and J usage is TRBJ1-5, with a tentative D call TRBD1 (5 bases). Trimming pared 2 bases from V and 0 bases from J, leaving 17 bases between. Per the germline V gene, CDR1 is MNHEY and CDR2 is SMNVEV (reference sequence). The CDR3 contains 18 residues. CDR3 in amino acids: CASSLGGTGRYSNQPQHF. As DNA, the CDR3 is TGTGCCAGCAGTTTAGGAGGGACCGGGCGGTATAGCAATCAGCCCCAGCATTTT.